The next 24 T cell receptor beta chains were all read from a single sample in a study of cytomegalovirus exposure and HLA in healthy donors. The PCR made use of 60 Vbeta and 13 Jbeta primers. Here immunoSEQ multiplex PCR was the method, and the copy in TCRdb shows in-frame clones only, minus some. The repertoire holds around 150,000 clones, over 70% seen once, with about 4.7% in the top ten. The sample taken for sequencing was PBMCs. Receptors originate from a man younger than 45 in good health and CMV-seronegative.

The CDR3 DNA sequence: TGTGCCTGGAGTGTAGTAGCCCCCGAGCAGTACTTC. This codes for CAWSVVAPEQYF. The chain joins TRBV30 to TRBJ2-7; D is unclear. The CDR3 is 12 residues long. Trimming cost V 0 bases and J 6 bases, with 9 bases left between them. Germline CDR1 GTSNPN, CDR2 SVGIG (reference sequence).

The rearrangement links TRBV9 to TRBJ1-1, with 8 bases matching TRBD1. The germline gives CDR1 SGDLS, CDR2 YYNGEE. This CDR3 contains 14 residues. V lost 3 bases to trimming and J lost 1 base; unmatched junction nucleotides: 2. CDR3 amino acids: CASSGQGQNTEAFF. Here the CDR3 DNA reads TGTGCCAGCAGCGGACAGGGGCAGAACACTGAAGCTTTCTTT.

The chain has TRBV30 and TRBJ1-1; 7 nucleotides align to TRBD1. The CDR3 length is 12 residues. Germline V gene sequence: CDR1 GTSNPN, CDR2 SVGIG (reference sequence). J was trimmed by 1 base and V by 6 bases; bases with no gene match: 2. The CDR3 coding sequence is TGTGCCTGCGACAGGGCGAACACTGAAGCTTTCTTT. Translating it yields CACDRANTEAFF.

The chain carries TRBV28 and TRBJ2-7, with no clear D. The CDR3 is 13 residues long. The germline gives CDR1 MDHEN, CDR2 SYDVKM. The V end was cut by 5 bases, the J end by 0 bases, with 8 bases between. CDR3 protein: CASSPLSSYEQYF. The DNA for the CDR3 is TGTGCCAGCAGTCCACTGAGCTCCTACGAGCAGTACTTC.

This chain links TRBV19 with TRBJ2-7; 9 bases are shared with TRBD2. Germline assignment: CDR1 LNHDA and CDR2 SQIVND (reference sequence). With 3 bases clipped from V and 4 bases from J, the junction kept 7 bases outside the gene matches. CDR3 length: 15 residues. CDR3 protein: CASSMPSSGGYEQYF. The CDR3 DNA reads TGTGCCAGTAGTATGCCCTCAAGCGGGGGGTACGAGCAGTACTTC. The full variable domain, rest sourced from reference TRBV19 and TRBJ2-7, is DGGITQSPKYLFRKEGQNVTLSCEQNLNHDAMYWYRQDPGQGLRLIYYSQIVNDFQKGDIAEGYSVSREKKESFPLTVTSAQKNPTAFYLCASSMPSSGGYEQYFGPGTRLTVT.

The V gene is TRBV9, the J gene TRBJ2-7; D is perhaps TRBD2 (5 bases). Germline assignment: CDR1 SGDLS and CDR2 YYNGEE. CDR3 length equals 15 residues. Deletions cut 0 bases from V and 0 bases from J, with 10 bases between. CDR3 residues: CASSVDLAGSYEQYF. Here the CDR3 DNA reads TGTGCCAGCAGCGTAGATCTAGCTGGCTCCTACGAGCAGTACTTC.

The chain recombines TRBV6-1 with TRBJ1-2; D gene ambiguous. V dropped 11 bases and J dropped 5 bases, with 6 bases sitting between them. CDR1 is MNHNS and CDR2 is SASEGT in the germline V gene. This CDR3 is 9 amino acids long. The CDR3 spells CAHGYGYTF. The CDR3 coding sequence is TGTGCCCACGGGTATGGCTACACCTTC.

The rearrangement links TRBV7-7 to TRBJ2-2, with D possibly TRBD1 on 6 matching bases. Germline-derived CDR1 and CDR2 are SSHAT and FNYEAQ (reference sequence). The V end was cut by 5 bases, the J end by 8 bases, with 12 bases between. The CDR3 runs to 13 residues. CDR3 in DNA: TGTGCCAGCAGCCAGGGGTTTAAAGGGGAGCTGTTTTTT. Translating it yields CASSQGFKGELFF.

This clone was found once. Other nucleotide sequences from this sample produce the same CDR3. This rearrangement joins TRBV19 to TRBJ1-1; 7 nucleotides align to TRBD1. Germline CDR1 is LNHDA and CDR2 is SQIVND (reference sequence). V trimming: 5 bases; J trimming: 3 bases; junction bases outside the gene matches: 3. The CDR3 contains 13 residues. CDR3: CASSFTGDTEAFF. The CDR3 coding sequence is TGTGCCAGTAGTTTCACAGGGGACACTGAAGCTTTCTTT. The full variable domain, completed using reference TRBV19 and TRBJ1-1, is DGGITQSPKYLFRKEGQNVTLSCEQNLNHDAMYWYRQDPGQGLRLIYYSQIVNDFQKGDIAEGYSVSREKKESFPLTVTSAQKNPTAFYLCASSFTGDTEAFFGQGTRLTVV.

The chain's CDR3 is CASSLVVLDTEAFF. Written as DNA, the CDR3 is TGTGCCAGCAGCTTGGTGGTACTGGACACTGAAGCTTTCTTT. This chain links TRBV5-6 with TRBJ1-1; D ambiguous. This CDR3 region has 14 residues. Trimming stripped 0 bases from V and 3 bases from J, with 9 bases between. Germline values: CDR1 SGHDT, CDR2 YYEEEE.

The chain joins TRBV9 to TRBJ1-5; 8 nucleotides align to TRBD1. Germline V gives CDR1 SGDLS, CDR2 YYNGEE. The J segment lost 0 bases and the V segment lost 3 bases, leaving 5 bases of the junction unmatched. The CDR3 loop spans 16 amino acids. As DNA, the CDR3 is TGTGCCAGCAGCGGTGGGACAGGTATTAGCAATCAGCCCCAGCATTTT. This sequence encodes CASSGGTGISNQPQHF. Full variable domain (rest looked up from reference TRBV9 and TRBJ1-5): DSGVTQTPKHLITATGQRVTLRCSPRSGDLSVYWYQQSLDQGLQFLIQYYNGEERAKGNILERFSAQQFPDLHSELNLSSLELGDSALYFCASSGGTGISNQPQHFGDGTRLSIL.

The chain uses TRBV19 and TRBJ1-1, with TRBD1 as a possible D gene (5 bases). Between the trimmed V and J ends, which lost 6 bases and 1 base, there was a span of 12 bases. Germline V gene lookup returns CDR1 LNHDA and CDR2 SQIVND (reference sequence). The CDR3 loop spans 14 amino acids. The CDR3 DNA sequence: TGTGCCAGTAGACCCGTCACAGGGAACACTGAAGCTTTCTTT. This sequence encodes CASRPVTGNTEAFF.

This clone was observed a handful of times. For the CDR3, the DNA is TGTGCCTGGAGATCTCAGGGTTTCGGAAACACCATATATTTT. Translating it yields CAWRSQGFGNTIYF. This chain uses TRBV30 with TRBJ1-3; possibly TRBD1 for D (5 bases). CDR1 and CDR2 (germline): GTSNPN, SVGIG (reference sequence). The CDR3 is made up of 14 amino acids. Deletions cut 3 bases from V and 4 bases from J, with 13 bases between.

The gene calls are TRBV6-5 and TRBJ2-6, with a weak D call TRBD1 (7 bases). Trimming took off 6 bases at V and 7 bases at J, with 16 bases between the two ends. Germline V CDR1 and CDR2: MNHEY, SVGAGI. The CDR3 covers 15 residues. This chain's CDR3 is CASRGQRAGANVLTF. Here the CDR3 DNA reads TGTGCCAGCAGGGGACAGCGGGCAGGAGCCAACGTCCTGACTTTC.

The rearrangement uses TRBV15 and TRBJ1-5; possibly TRBD1 for D (5 bases). The CDR3 is 20 residues long. Trimming pared 0 bases from V and 0 bases from J, leaving 21 bases between. The germline gives CDR1 LNHNV, CDR2 YYDKDF (reference sequence). The CDR3: CATSRDLGVWGGRSNQPQHF. The CDR3 bases are TGTGCCACCAGCAGAGATCTGGGGGTTTGGGGGGGTCGTAGCAATCAGCCCCAGCATTTT.

The chain has TRBV29-1 and TRBJ1-5, with 7 nucleotides matching TRBD1. Per the germline V gene, CDR1 is SQVTM and CDR2 is ANQGSEA. The CDR3 has 16 amino acids. V dropped 6 bases and J dropped 1; count of bases not matched to a gene: 12. CDR3 DNA sequence: TGCAGCGTCACCCAGGGGGGTAGTAGGAGCAATCAGCCCCAGCATTTT. Protein sequence: CSVTQGGSRSNQPQHF.

J is TRBJ1-4 and V is TRBV21-1; TRBD1, the table's D call, was not compared with the DNA. TRBV21-1 is listed as a pseudogene. This CDR3 comprises 15 residues. CDR3 protein: CASSKDGRKNEKLFF. In DNA, the CDR3 is TGTGCCAGCAGCAAAGACGGCAGGAAAAATGAAAAACTGTTTTTT.

Only one count was recorded for this clone. The gene calls are TRBV29-1 and TRBJ2-1; tentatively, D is TRBD1 (5 bases). Trimming removed 3 bases at V and 1 base at J, with 13 bases between. Germline CDR1 is SQVTM and CDR2 is ANQGSEA. There are 15 residues in the CDR3. For the CDR3, the DNA is TGCAGCGTTGAGTCAGGGTCAGTATCCTACAATGAGCAGTTCTTC. Amino acid sequence: CSVESGSVSYNEQFF.

The chain uses TRBV11-2 and TRBJ2-5; no clear D gene. Deletions cut 8 bases from V and 5 bases from J, with 9 bases between. This CDR3 is built from 11 residues. The germline gives CDR1 SGHAT, CDR2 FQNNGV. Written as DNA, the CDR3 is TGTGCCAGCTTCAACGGGGAGACCCAGTACTTC. Translating it yields CASFNGETQYF.

This chain connects TRBV6-1 to TRBJ2-1, with 10 bases matching TRBD2. This CDR3 has 13 residues. The V gene's germline CDR1 is MNHNS and CDR2 SASEGT. The V and J ends lost 7 bases and 9 bases, in that order; junction bases with no gene match: 6. The CDR3 reads CASNQREGLEQFF. DNA of the CDR3: TGTGCCAGCAACCAGCGGGAGGGGCTTGAGCAGTTCTTC.

The chain couples TRBV4-1 to TRBJ1-4; perhaps TRBD1 as D (5 bases). Germline V gives CDR1 MGHRA, CDR2 YSYEKL. The CDR3 length is 16 residues. Deletions cut 4 bases from V and 4 bases from J, with 16 bases between. The CDR3: CASSPSVSQGNEKLFF. The CDR3 coding sequence is TGCGCCAGCAGCCCAAGCGTCTCTCAGGGTAATGAAAAACTGTTTTTT.

The chain has TRBV28 and TRBJ2-7; TRBD1 matches at 8 bases. The V and J ends lost 2 bases and 2 bases, in that order; junction bases with no gene match: 5. CDR3 length: 15 residues. Germline V gene sequence: CDR1 MDHEN, CDR2 SYDVKM. CDR3 region: CASSLSQGAAYEQYF. In DNA form, the CDR3 reads TGTGCCAGCAGTTTAAGTCAGGGGGCAGCCTACGAGCAGTACTTC.

The chain carries TRBV6-1 and TRBJ2-7; maybe TRBD1 (6 bases). V was cut by 2 bases and J by 2 bases, with 16 bases left in between. CDR3 length equals 16 residues. Germline V gives CDR1 MNHNS, CDR2 SASEGT. The CDR3 region is CASSELATGSPYEQYF. The CDR3 nucleotides read TGTGCCAGCAGTGAACTTGCGACAGGATCGCCCTACGAGCAGTACTTC.

The chain uses TRBV5-6 and TRBJ2-3, with 9 bases that match TRBD1. V lost 3 bases and J lost 6; bases outside the gene matches: 5. Germline loops: CDR1 SGHDT, CDR2 YYEEEE. This CDR3 has 14 residues. The CDR3 DNA sequence: TGTGCCAGCAGCTGGGACAGGGCGCTCGATACGCAGTATTTT. Amino acid sequence: CASSWDRALDTQYF.